This T cell receptor (beta chain) emerged from a study of identical twins. Study results and caveats: Cord blood's abundant beta clonotypes had fewer insertions, unlike memory repertoires.

Unique molecular identifiers were present on cDNA, and template switching added a universal primer site. TCRdb reprocessed the 5' RACE reads via MiXCR and lists one record per CDR3 protein. This table holds about 920,000 distinct CDR3 sequences, 10% to 15% found once. As concerns this clonotype: Its antigen is currently unknown.

The sample was also linked to a second study, of yellow fever vaccine responses in identical twins.

The TCR was taken from a woman aged 18-29 years in good health. The specimen was PBMCs.

The CDR3 is CASSGVVRSYEQYF. CDR3 coding DNA: TGTGCCAGCAGCGGAGTGGTACGGTCCTACGAGCAGTACTTC. The chain combines TRBV2 with TRBJ2-7; D is unclear. Germline CDR1 reads SNHLY; CDR2 reads FYNNEI. CDR3 size: 14 residues. Deletions cut 6 bases from V and 1 base from J, with 13 bases between.